These 21 T cell receptor beta chains originate from one sample sequenced in a study of CD8+CD57+ T cells in acquired aplastic anemia. Genomic DNA acted as the template from which TCR beta VDJ combination and CDR3 sequence profiling were carried out. TCRdb called the reads again in MiXCR, with one record for every CDR3 protein. There are approximately 130,000 distinct CDR3 sequences in the sample; approximately 41% occur only once, and roughly 3% lies in the top ten. CD8+CD57+ cell expansion had been shown by flow cytometry in patients chosen for sequencing. Material for sequencing was sorted CD4+, CD8+, or CD8+CD57+ T cells (not recorded which) from PBMCs. These receptors came from a human donor with aplastic anemia.

Ten or more counts support this clonotype. The chain links TRBV19 to TRBJ2-3; 11 nucleotides match TRBD1. V dropped 9 bases and J dropped 3; count of bases not matched to a gene: 2. The CDR3 runs 13 residues. Germline CDR1 is LNHDA and CDR2 is SQIVND (reference sequence). Here the CDR3 DNA reads TGTGCCAGCCGGGACAGGGGGACAGATACGCAGTATTTT. It translates to CASRDRGTDTQYF.

This clonotype was detected ten times or more. V usage is TRBV9 and J usage is TRBJ2-3, with 9 bases aligning to TRBD2. With 4 bases clipped from V and 6 bases from J, the junction kept 12 bases outside the gene matches. The CDR3 has 16 amino acids. Germline CDR1 is SGDLS and CDR2 is YYNGEE. Here the CDR3 reads CASSSRSGGPLDTQYF. Here the CDR3 DNA reads TGTGCCAGCAGCTCCCGTAGCGGGGGCCCGCTTGATACGCAGTATTTT.

This clonotype appeared a few times. V is TRBV28 and J is TRBJ2-3, with 9 bases fitting TRBD1. CDR1 is MDHEN and CDR2 is SYDVKM in the germline V gene. Trimming at V came to 5 bases and at J to 6 bases, leaving 12 bases not matched to a gene. The CDR3 loop spans 16 amino acids. As DNA, the CDR3 is TGTGCCAGCAGTCCTTCCGGGACAGGGAAACTTGATACGCAGTATTTT. Translation: CASSPSGTGKLDTQYF.

This clonotype was picked up many times. The chain has TRBV12-3 or TRBV12-4 and TRBJ1-5; weak D call: TRBD1 (6 bases). This CDR3 region has 16 residues. V was clipped by 6 bases and J by 4 bases, with 19 bases between them. The CDR3 here is CASSRQGIWENQPQHF. DNA for the CDR3: TGTGCCAGCAGCCGCCAGGGGATTTGGGAGAATCAGCCCCAGCATTTT.

This clonotype was seen a few times. A much larger clone lies a single base off, so this may be a read error. The chain employs TRBV2 and TRBJ2-3; perhaps TRBD1 as D (7 bases). Trimming pared 5 bases from V and 2 bases from J, leaving 17 bases between. This CDR3 spans 16 amino acids. Germline V CDR1 and CDR2: SNHLY, FYNNEI. DNA of the CDR3: TGTGCCAGCAGTCAGAGGGGGGACAGAATCACAGATACGCAGTATTTT. Translation gives CASSQRGDRITDTQYF.

The rearrangement joins TRBV10-3 to TRBJ2-1; a weak D match, TRBD2 (6 bases). V shed 6 bases and J shed 7 bases, with 19 bases lying between them. Germline V gene lookup returns CDR1 ENHRY and CDR2 SYGVKD. The CDR3 contains 15 residues. CDR3 region: CAISSLSGTPNEQFF. CDR3 DNA: TGTGCCATCAGCAGCCTTTCCGGGACTCCTAATGAGCAGTTCTTC.

This clonotype has at least ten counts. This chain links TRBV7-8 with TRBJ1-1, with 7 bases identical to TRBD1. V gave up 5 bases and J gave up 5 bases; unmatched junction bases: 14. The CDR3 has 16 residues. From germline, CDR1 is SGHVS and CDR2 FQNEAQ. In DNA form, the CDR3 reads TGTGCCAGCAGCGCCGGGGGACAGTTCCTCACGACTGAAGCTTTCTTT. Residues: CASSAGGQFLTTEAFF.

The sample holds many counts of this clonotype. The V and J genes are TRBV19 and TRBJ1-3; TRBD1 might be the D (5 bases). CDR1 and CDR2 from the germline V gene are LNHDA and SQIVND (reference sequence). CDR3 length: 16 residues. Trimming stripped 3 bases from V and 0 bases from J, with 12 bases between. The CDR3 loop is CASSIAGVFSGNTIYF. CDR3 nucleotides: TGTGCCAGTAGTATTGCGGGGGTTTTCTCTGGAAACACCATATATTTT.

This clonotype was seen only a few times. The V gene is TRBV4-1, the J gene TRBJ1-2; tentatively, D is TRBD1 (6 bases). Deletions cut 0 bases from V and 5 bases from J, with 25 bases between. Germline CDR1 reads MGHRA; CDR2 reads YSYEKL. The CDR3 length is 19 residues. CDR3 DNA: TGCGCCAGCAGCCAAGATGGGGGGGGGCCAGGGCACTCAAAATATGGCTACACCTTC. Translating it yields CASSQDGGGPGHSKYGYTF.

V usage is TRBV15 and J usage is TRBJ2-7, with D possibly being TRBD1 (5 bases). In germline, CDR1 is LNHNV, CDR2 YYDKDF (reference sequence). Trimming took 0 bases from V and 1 from J, leaving 10 bases between them. The CDR3 totals 15 residues. DNA for the CDR3: TGTGCCACCAGCAGAGATCGCACAGGTTCCTACGAGCAGTACTTC. Residues: CATSRDRTGSYEQYF.

The chain employs TRBV6-1 and TRBJ1-1; D not resolved. Per germline, CDR1 MNHNS and CDR2 SASEGT. This CDR3 has 14 residues. V was pared by 1 base and J by 0 bases, with 6 bases between. The CDR3 loop is CASSEVRMNTEAFF. As DNA, the CDR3 is TGTGCCAGCAGTGAAGTCAGGATGAACACTGAAGCTTTCTTT.

This clonotype has ten or more counts. The chain uses TRBV20-1 and TRBJ2-5; TRBD2 agrees at 12 bases. Germline values: CDR1 DFQATT, CDR2 SNEGSKA (reference sequence). With V trimmed by 6 bases and J by 1 base, 9 bases remained unmatched. The CDR3 length is 16 residues. The CDR3 spells CSARLAGAAVQETQYF. The CDR3 DNA is TGCAGTGCGCGACTAGCGGGGGCCGCCGTCCAAGAGACCCAGTACTTC.

Of note for this clonotype: It may be a read error: a sequence one base away is much more abundant. In nucleotides, the CDR3 is TGTGCCAGCGTTCACATGAGGACAGGTCCAAACTATGGCTACACCTTC. Translating it yields CASVHMRTGPNYGYTF. V and J are TRBV6-1 and TRBJ1-2; TRBD1 agrees at 7 bases. The ends lost 8 bases at V and 2 bases at J; junction bases unmatched: 14. Germline V gene data show CDR1 as MNHNS and CDR2 as SASEGT. There are 16 residues in the CDR3.

This clonotype was picked up a small number of times. The chain links TRBV6-1 to TRBJ2-1; weak D call: TRBD2 (6 bases). Trimming stripped 2 bases from V and 2 bases from J, with 10 bases between. Germline lookup yields CDR1 MNHNS and CDR2 SASEGT. The CDR3 contains 15 residues. The CDR3 sequence is CASSEIAETYNEQFF. The CDR3 nucleotides are TGTGCCAGCAGTGAAATAGCGGAAACCTACAATGAGCAGTTCTTC.

V usage is TRBV6-1 and J usage is TRBJ2-1; 13 bases align to TRBD2. CDR3 length equals 15 residues. Per the germline V gene, CDR1 is MNHNS and CDR2 is SASEGT. Trimming at V came to 6 bases and at J to 10 bases, leaving 9 bases not matched to a gene. For the CDR3, the DNA is TGTGCCAGCAGCCATACTAGCGGGGGGGCCCGGGAGCAGTTCTTC. Translated, it gives CASSHTSGGAREQFF.

This clonotype was seen once. This rearrangement joins TRBV13 to TRBJ1-2, with a weak D call TRBD1 (5 bases). This CDR3 contains 13 residues. CDR1 and CDR2 (germline): PRHDT, FYEKMQ (reference sequence). Between the trimmed V and J ends, which lost 4 bases and 6 bases, there was a span of 12 bases. CDR3 loop: CASSYGGDHGYTF. The CDR3 nucleotides are TGTGCCAGCAGCTACGGGGGTGATCATGGCTACACCTTC.

This rearrangement joins TRBV9 to TRBJ1-2; D not certain. CDR3 length equals 10 residues. Trimming cost V 6 bases and J 12 bases, with 12 bases left between them. Germline V gene sequence: CDR1 SGDLS, CDR2 YYNGEE. CDR3 sequence: CASNKEGNTF. CDR3 in DNA: TGTGCCAGCAATAAGGAGGGCAACACCTTC.

In this sample, this clonotype turned up many times. This chain joins TRBV12-3 or TRBV12-4 and TRBJ2-1; 7 nucleotides agree with TRBD1. V lost 5 bases and J lost 3; bases outside the gene matches: 10. The CDR3 sequence is 16 residues long. Written as DNA, the CDR3 is TGTGCCAGCAGTGCCACCGGGACAGACAACTACAATGAGCAGTTCTTC. It is translated as CASSATGTDNYNEQFF.

This clonotype was picked up a small number of times. The chain carries TRBV15 and TRBJ2-5, with D possibly TRBD1 on 6 matching bases. CDR1 is LNHNV and CDR2 is YYDKDF in the germline V gene (reference sequence). This CDR3 has 15 residues. Trimming removed 4 bases at V and 2 bases at J, with 14 bases between. The CDR3: CATSIVRTAQETQYF. CDR3 bases: TGTGCCACCAGCATTGTCAGGACAGCACAAGAGACCCAGTACTTC.

This chain joins TRBV29-1 and TRBJ2-7, with no clear D. CDR1 SQVTM and CDR2 ANQGSEA come from the germline V gene. V was clipped by 4 bases and J by 0 bases, with 10 bases between them. The CDR3 totals 13 residues. In DNA form, the CDR3 reads TGCAGCGTTGGCTCGGCGGACTCCTACGAGCAGTACTTC. Its translation: CSVGSADSYEQYF.

V usage is TRBV19 and J usage is TRBJ2-7, with TRBD1 matching 9 bases. The trim removed 4 bases at V and 1 base at J, leaving 5 bases unmatched. The CDR3 extends over 15 amino acids. Germline loops: CDR1 LNHDA, CDR2 SQIVND (reference sequence). The CDR3: CASSNSGTGSYEQYF. CDR3 sequence (DNA): TGTGCCAGTAGTAACTCCGGGACAGGGTCCTACGAGCAGTACTTC. The variable domain in full, completed from reference TRBV19 and TRBJ2-7, reads DGGITQSPKYLFRKEGQNVTLSCEQNLNHDAMYWYRQDPGQGLRLIYYSQIVNDFQKGDIAEGYSVSREKKESFPLTVTSAQKNPTAFYLCASSNSGTGSYEQYFGPGTRLTVT.